A single sample gave rise to the 19 T cell receptor beta chains below, sequenced in a study of technical replicates of blood from a handful of donors. The table came from immunoSEQ multiplex PCR; TCRdb's copy has only in-frame clones and leaves some out. The sample consists of tens of thousands of clones, roughly 90% of them appearing once. Sequencing was performed on PBMCs. These receptors were obtained from a human donor in good health. Some clones in this sample may be carry-over from other donors' samples.

The rearrangement links TRBV29-1 to TRBJ2-3, with D tentatively TRBD2 (5 bases). V was shortened by 6 bases and J by 5 bases, with 12 bases between the two germline ends. The CDR3 contains 12 residues. CDR1 SQVTM and CDR2 ANQGSEA come from the germline V gene. The CDR3 protein is CSVPGFIDTQYF. The CDR3 nucleotides are TGCAGCGTCCCGGGATTTATAGATACGCAGTATTTT.

V gene TRBV13 combines with J gene TRBJ2-5, with D tentatively TRBD2 (5 bases). Germline CDR1 and CDR2: PRHDT and FYEKMQ (reference sequence). The CDR3 is made up of 13 amino acids. Trimming took off 5 bases at V and 5 bases at J, with 12 bases between the two ends. This chain's CDR3 is CASSVIALETQYF. The CDR3 coding sequence is TGTGCCAGCAGCGTTATAGCGTTGGAGACCCAGTACTTC.

Turning to this clone: A far larger clone is off by one base, so a read error is likely. The chain has TRBV4-2 and TRBJ1-1; the match to TRBD1 covers 11 bases. After removal of 5 bases from V and 6 bases from J, the junction contained 5 bases not matched to a gene. Germline CDR1 is LGHNA and CDR2 is YNFKEQ. This CDR3 contains 14 residues. The CDR3 DNA sequence: TGTGCCAGCAGCTTAGGGACAGGGGGTGCTGAAGCTTTCTTT. Amino acids: CASSLGTGGAEAFF.

The rearrangement uses TRBV27 and TRBJ2-1; a possible D gene is TRBD1 (6 bases). This CDR3 spans 13 amino acids. V dropped 5 bases and J dropped 12 bases, with 17 bases sitting between them. CDR1 is MNHEY and CDR2 is SMNVEV in the germline V gene (reference sequence). CDR3 DNA: TGTGCCAGCAGTAAGCGACCAGGGGAAGTGCAGTTCTTC. It codes for CASSKRPGEVQFF.

The rearrangement joins TRBV6-5 to TRBJ2-2; D is perhaps TRBD2 (6 bases). Germline V gene data show CDR1 as MNHEY and CDR2 as SVGAGI. The CDR3 has 16 residues. Trimming removed 2 bases at V and 0 bases at J, with 10 bases between. The CDR3 nucleotides are TGTGCCAGCAGTTACGACGGCGGGGCGAACACCGGGGAGCTGTTTTTT. It translates to CASSYDGGANTGELFF.

The rearrangement links TRBV6-1 to TRBJ1-1; TRBD1 might be the D (5 bases). The CDR3 has 13 residues. Per germline, CDR1 MNHNS and CDR2 SASEGT. V was cut by 6 bases and J by 1 base, with 9 bases left in between. CDR3: CASSLDRNTEAFF. As DNA, the CDR3 is TGTGCCAGCAGCCTAGACAGGAACACTGAAGCTTTCTTT.

The V gene is TRBV28, the J gene TRBJ1-2; TRBD1 matches at 7 bases. V shed 5 bases and J 2 bases; nucleotides not matched to a gene: 5. CDR1 and CDR2 from the germline V gene are MDHEN and SYDVKM. The CDR3 totals 14 residues. The chain's CDR3 is CASSPGTANYGYTF. The CDR3 nucleotides read TGTGCCAGCAGTCCCGGGACAGCAAACTATGGCTACACCTTC.

The rearrangement joins TRBV6-6 to TRBJ1-5, with D unclear. The CDR3 loop spans 16 amino acids. Per the germline V gene, CDR1 is MNHNY and CDR2 is SVGAGI (reference sequence). V lost 0 bases and J lost 5, with 14 bases in between. As DNA, the CDR3 is TGTGCCAGCAGTTACTCGGTTGGGAGGGAACATCAGCCCCAGCATTTT. It encodes CASSYSVGREHQPQHF.

The genes are TRBV15 and TRBJ1-2; D gene ambiguous. Germline V gene data show CDR1 as LNHNV and CDR2 as YYDKDF (reference sequence). There are 15 residues in the CDR3. Trimming took off 0 bases at V and 4 bases at J, with 12 bases between the two ends. Here the CDR3 reads CATSRDLLSSYGYTF. The CDR3 DNA follows: TGTGCCACCAGCAGAGATTTGTTGAGTAGCTATGGCTACACCTTC. The variable domain in full, completed from reference TRBV15 and TRBJ1-2, reads DAMVIQNPRYQVTQFGKPVTLSCSQTLNHNVMYWYQQKSSQAPKLLFHYYDKDFNNEADTPDNFQSRRPNTSFCFLDIRSPGLGDTAMYLCATSRDLLSSYGYTFGSGTRLTVV.

The chain has TRBV7-9 and TRBJ1-1; 7 bases map to TRBD1. The germline V gene has CDR1 SEHNR and CDR2 FQNEAQ (reference sequence). The CDR3 totals 14 residues. Trimming cost V 3 bases and J 5 bases; bases outside gene matches: 6. The CDR3, as DNA: TGTGCCAGCAGCTTTGGACAGGAGGGGACTGAAGCTTTCTTT. This codes for CASSFGQEGTEAFF. Filled out from reference TRBV7-9 and TRBJ1-1, the complete variable domain reads DTGVSQNPRHKITKRGQNVTFRCDPISEHNRLYWYRQTLGQGPEFLTYFQNEAQLEKSRLLSDRFSAERPKGSFSTLEIQRTEQGDSAMYLCASSFGQEGTEAFFGQGTRLTVV.

This sequence joins TRBV7-9 and TRBJ2-1; 11 bases match TRBD2. Germline CDR1 is SEHNR and CDR2 is FQNEAQ (reference sequence). The CDR3 spans 15 residues. V lost 1 base to trimming and J lost 9 bases; unmatched junction nucleotides: 5. CDR3 loop: CASSLGSGGASEQFF. The DNA of the CDR3 is TGTGCCAGCAGCTTAGGTAGCGGGGGGGCCTCTGAGCAGTTCTTC.

The rearrangement joins TRBV7-9 to TRBJ2-3; 13 bases are a match to TRBD2. Germline CDR1 reads SEHNR; CDR2 reads FQNEAQ (reference sequence). This CDR3 has 18 amino acids. V shed 5 bases and J 0 bases; nucleotides not matched to a gene: 8. CDR3 sequence (DNA): TGTGCCAGCAGCCCCGACGGGGGACTAGCGGGAAGCACAGATACGCAGTATTTT. Translating gives CASSPDGGLAGSTDTQYF.

V usage is TRBV21-1 and J usage is TRBJ1-1; TRBD1, the table's D call, lacks a check against the DNA. TRBV21-1 is a known pseudogene. The CDR3 has 10 amino acids. CDR3 in DNA: TGTGCCAGAAAACAGGTCCGGGCTTTCTTT. It is translated as CARKQVRAFF.

This chain links TRBV4-2 with TRBJ2-1; 12 nucleotides agree with TRBD2. CDR1 and CDR2 from the germline V gene are LGHNA and YNFKEQ. V lost 2 bases and J lost 1; bases outside the gene matches: 6. The CDR3 covers 18 residues. For the CDR3, the DNA is TGTGCCAGCAGCCAAAAAACTAGCGGGAGGAAATCCTACAATGAGCAGTTCTTC. Its protein product is CASSQKTSGRKSYNEQFF.

The chain carries TRBV12-5 and TRBJ2-1; no reliable D call. V was clipped by 0 bases and J by 9 bases, with 6 bases between them. CDR1 and CDR2 from the germline V gene are LGHNT and FRNRAP. CDR3 length: 12 amino acids. The CDR3: CASGLVIREQFF. Here the CDR3 DNA reads TGTGCTAGTGGTTTGGTAATTCGTGAGCAGTTCTTC. Drawing the rest from reference TRBV12-5 and TRBJ2-1, the complete variable domain is DARVTQTPRHKVTEMGQEVTMRCQPILGHNTVFWYRQTMMQGLELLAYFRNRAPLDDSGMPKDRFSAEMPDATLATLKIQPSEPRDSAVYFCASGLVIREQFFGPGTRLTVL.

The gene calls are TRBV4-3 and TRBJ1-2, with D hard to call. CDR3 size: 14 residues. CDR1 and CDR2 (germline): LGHNA, YSLEER. Trimming pared 1 base from V and 7 bases from J, leaving 13 bases between. This CDR3 is CASSQGGLAGGYTF. In nucleotides, the CDR3 is TGCGCCAGCAGCCAAGGAGGCCTCGCCGGTGGCTACACCTTC.

V usage is TRBV19 and J usage is TRBJ1-5; D may be TRBD1 (6 bases). V lost 5 bases to trimming and J lost 4 bases, with 18 bases between them. This CDR3 spans 16 amino acids. Germline V gene sequence: CDR1 LNHDA, CDR2 SQIVND (reference sequence). For the CDR3, the DNA is TGTGCCAGTAGTGCCCGGGACAAGGGGTTTAATCAGCCCCAGCATTTT. Protein sequence: CASSARDKGFNQPQHF.

V is TRBV27 and J is TRBJ2-3; 15 nucleotides agree with TRBD2. The CDR3 runs to 17 residues. The germline V gene encodes CDR1 MNHEY and CDR2 SMNVEV (reference sequence). V lost 3 bases to trimming and J lost 5 bases; unmatched junction nucleotides: 6. CDR3 loop: CASSLWTSGGARDTQYF. CDR3 in DNA: TGTGCCAGCAGTTTGTGGACTAGCGGGGGGGCCAGAGATACGCAGTATTTT.

The chain carries TRBV7-8 and TRBJ1-5; D perhaps matches TRBD1 (5 bases). The CDR3 runs to 13 residues. Trimming removed 9 bases from V and 5 bases from J, with 14 bases in between. Germline CDR1 and CDR2: SGHVS and FQNEAQ. For the CDR3, the DNA is TGTGCCAGTGGGATGGGGGAGGATCAGCCCCAGCATTTT. Its protein is CASGMGEDQPQHF.